The clone carrying this T cell receptor beta chain was recorded many times. The antigen is not known. The TCR beta CDR3 regions underwent amplification from RNA transcripts. Scientists carried out first-round RT-PCR using HTBI primers and then a second-round multiplex PCR. TCRdb itself ran the multiplex PCR reads through MiXCR, one entry per CDR3 protein. The sample holds hundreds of thousands of distinct CDR3 sequences, 35% to 50% seen once. Diagnosis was based on clinical symptoms, serum thyroxine, TRAb, thyroid ultrasound and orbital computed tomography. The CDR3 totals 15 residues. V lost 3 bases, J lost 9 bases, and 15 bases lay in between. Germline CDR1 reads MRHNA; CDR2 reads SNTAGT. These data come from a study of Graves' ophthalmopathy and Graves' hyperthyroidism. The study, taken as a whole, reports: Most thyroid clonotypes expanded beyond 0.001 frequency were also found in blood.

The rearrangement joins TRBV6-4 to TRBJ1-6, with D perhaps TRBD1 (6 bases). Sequenced material: peripheral blood. This sequence was found in an adult man with Graves' ophthalmopathy. The chain's CDR3 is CASSEAGDLGSPLHF. Written as DNA, the CDR3 is TGTGCCAGCAGTGAAGCAGGGGACTTGGGTTCACCCCTCCACTTT.